This T cell receptor beta chain was sequenced during a study of OX40 agonist ivuxolimab in advanced cancers. Study-wide background: Three patients, one with hepatocellular carcinoma and two with cutaneous melanoma, achieved partial responses.

Germline CDR1 is LNHDA and CDR2 is SQIVND (reference sequence). CDR3 length equals 13 residues. V lost 0 bases and J lost 2, with 4 bases in between. Here immunoSEQ multiplex PCR was the method, and the copy in TCRdb shows in-frame clones only, minus some. The repertoire has tens of thousands of clones, roughly 80% of them found once; the top ten carry around 26%. Findings and caveats of the study: CD8+ T cells averaged more expanded clones than CD4+.

Of note for this clone: No antigen is known for it.

The TCR originated in an adult with an advanced solid tumor such as melanoma, head and neck, liver or kidney cancer. The material was CD4+ or CD8+ T cells sorted from blood, obtained in a trial of the OX40 agonist ivuxolimab. This chain joins TRBV19 and TRBJ1-1; D is uncertain. Written as DNA, the CDR3 is TGTGCCAGTAGTATAGAGGTCAACACTGAAGCTTTCTTT. Translated: CASSIEVNTEAFF.